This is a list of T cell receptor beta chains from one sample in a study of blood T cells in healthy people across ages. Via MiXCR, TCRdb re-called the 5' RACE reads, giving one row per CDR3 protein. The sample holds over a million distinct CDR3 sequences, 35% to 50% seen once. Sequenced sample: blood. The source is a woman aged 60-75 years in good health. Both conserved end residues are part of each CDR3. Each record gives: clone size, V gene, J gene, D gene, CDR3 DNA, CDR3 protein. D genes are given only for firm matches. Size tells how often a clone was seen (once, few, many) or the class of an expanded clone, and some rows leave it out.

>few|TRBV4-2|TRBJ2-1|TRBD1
TGTGCCAGCAGTGGGAACAGGGGTCTGAGGGATGAGCAGTTCTTC
CASSGNRGLRDEQFF
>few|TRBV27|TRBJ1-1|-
TGTGCCAGCAGGGCGGGCAGGGGCCCCACTGAAGCTTTCTTT
CASRAGRGPTEAFF
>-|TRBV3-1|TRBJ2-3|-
TGTGCCAGCAGCCAAGGGGCGTTCCCAGATACGCAGTATTTT
CASSQGAFPDTQYF
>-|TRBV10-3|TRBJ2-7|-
TGTGCCATCCGCCGGGCCGGCAGTAGCGGCTCTTACGAGCAGTACTTC
CAIRRAGSSGSYEQYF
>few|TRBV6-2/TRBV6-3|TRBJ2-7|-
TGTGCCAGCGAAGACGAAGTAACCTACGAGCAGTACTTC
CASEDEVTYEQYF
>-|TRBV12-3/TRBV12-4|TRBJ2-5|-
TGTGCCAGCTCCGGACCAAATCAAGAGACCCAGTACTTC
CASSGPNQETQYF
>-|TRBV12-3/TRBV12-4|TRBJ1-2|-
TGTGCCAGCAGTTTTCCGGGGATCAATGGCTACACCTTC
CASSFPGINGYTF
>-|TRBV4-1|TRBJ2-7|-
TGCGCCAGCAGCCAAGAGGGGGTTTCTGACTACGAGCAGTACTTC
CASSQEGVSDYEQYF
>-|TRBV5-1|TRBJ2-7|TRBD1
TGCGCCAGCAGCTTGGTGACAGGGATGTACGAGCAGTACTTC
CASSLVTGMYEQYF
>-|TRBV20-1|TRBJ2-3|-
TGCAGTGCTAGATTTGGAGGGAGCACAGATACGCAGTATTTT
CSARFGGSTDTQYF
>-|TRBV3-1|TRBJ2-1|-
TGTGCCAGCAGCCAAGAGACGGAGAGCTCCTACAATGAGCAGTTCTTC
CASSQETESSYNEQFF
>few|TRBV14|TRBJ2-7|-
TGTGCCAGCAGCCATAACGTTCAGGCCCTAGGGCAGTACTTC
CASSHNVQALGQYF
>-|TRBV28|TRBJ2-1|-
TGTGCCAGCAGTTTTCTAGTAAACAATGAGCAGTTCTTC
CASSFLVNNEQFF
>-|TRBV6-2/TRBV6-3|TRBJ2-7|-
TGTGCCAGCAGTCCGTGGGACAAATACAATGAGCAGTACTTC
CASSPWDKYNEQYF
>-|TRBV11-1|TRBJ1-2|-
TGTGCCAGCAGCCCCAACAGGGTTTCCGATGGCTACACCTTC
CASSPNRVSDGYTF
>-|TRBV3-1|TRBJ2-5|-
TGTGCCAGCAGCCAATTTAGCCAGACCCAGTACTTC
CASSQFSQTQYF
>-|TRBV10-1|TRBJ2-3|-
TGCGCCAGCACTCGGGACGGCTCTAGCACAGATACGCAGTATTTT
CASTRDGSSTDTQYF
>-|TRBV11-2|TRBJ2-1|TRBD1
TGTGCCAGCAGCTTAGTCGCTGGACAGGGGGTGAATGAGCAGTTCTTC
CASSLVAGQGVNEQFF
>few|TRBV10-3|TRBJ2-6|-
TGTGCCATCAGTCCCGGGACGGGAACCTCTGGGGCCAACGTCCTGACTTTC
CAISPGTGTSGANVLTF
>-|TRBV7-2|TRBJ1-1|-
TGTGCCAGCAGCCGTAGTGGGATTGGGCGGCTGAACACTGAAGCTTTCTTT
CASSRSGIGRLNTEAFF
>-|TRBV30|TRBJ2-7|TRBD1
TGTGCCGGGACAGGGGGTACCTACGAGCAGTACTTC
CAGTGGTYEQYF
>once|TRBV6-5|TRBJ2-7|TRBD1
TGTGCCAGCAGTTATGTTCATGGGACAGGTGGCCACGAGCAGTACTTC
CASSYVHGTGGHEQYF
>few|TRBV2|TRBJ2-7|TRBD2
TGTGCCAGCACGGAGGGAGGGGTGGGCTACGAGCAGTACTTC
CASTEGGVGYEQYF
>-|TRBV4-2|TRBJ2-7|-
TGTGCCAGCAGCCAAGTTGATAGCGAGGGGGGGCCCTACGAGCAGTACTTC
CASSQVDSEGGPYEQYF
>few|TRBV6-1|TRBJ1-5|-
TGTGCCAGCAGTGTGCAGCCCCAGCATTTT
CASSVQPQHF
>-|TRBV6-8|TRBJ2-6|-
TGTGCCAGCAGATCGCGGCAACATAGCTCTGGGGCCAACGTCCTGACTTTC
CASRSRQHSSGANVLTF
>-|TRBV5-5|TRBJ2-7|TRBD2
TGTGCCAGCACTCCACTCCCGGGCAGGGCTAGCGGGAGTTCCTACGAGCAGTACTTC
CASTPLPGRASGSSYEQYF
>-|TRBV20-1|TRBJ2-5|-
TGCAGTGCTAGAGATCATAGAGGAGAGACCCAGTACTTC
CSARDHRGETQYF
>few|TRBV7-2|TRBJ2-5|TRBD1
TGTGCCAGCAGTCGGGACAGGGCCAATGAGCAGTACTTC
CASSRDRANEQYF
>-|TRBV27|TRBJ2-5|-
TGTGCCAGCAGTTTATCGGGCCAGGGCCCCCAGTACTTC
CASSLSGQGPQYF
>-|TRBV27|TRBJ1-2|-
TGTGCCAGCAGTATACGGGGCCCGCGGGGCTACACCTTC
CASSIRGPRGYTF
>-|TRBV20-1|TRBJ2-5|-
TGCAGTGCCACTAGCTTAGGTAATGAGCAGTACTTC
CSATSLGNEQYF
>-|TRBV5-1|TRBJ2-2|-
TGCGCCAGCAGCTTGGGGGACTTGTCGTCGGAGCTGTTTTTT
CASSLGDLSSELFF
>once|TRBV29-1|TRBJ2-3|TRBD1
TGCAGCGTGGAAGCCGGGACAGGAAGGTCCGATACGCAGTATTTT
CSVEAGTGRSDTQYF
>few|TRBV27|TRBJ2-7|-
TGTGCCAGCAGACCATCGGGGATAATCTACGAGCAGTACTTC
CASRPSGIIYEQYF
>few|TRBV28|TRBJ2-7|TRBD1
TGTGCCAGCAGTTTATGGGGGCAGGGGGCCTCCTACGAGCAGTACTTC
CASSLWGQGASYEQYF
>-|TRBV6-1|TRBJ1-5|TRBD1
TGTGCCAGCAGTGGGGGGACAGGTGGTCAGCCCCAGCATTTT
CASSGGTGGQPQHF
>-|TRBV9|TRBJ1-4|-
TGTGCCAGCAGCGTAGGGGGGGGCGAAGAAAAACTGTTTTTT
CASSVGGGEEKLFF
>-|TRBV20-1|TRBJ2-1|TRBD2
TGCAGTGCTAGAATGCCGGGACTAGGGACCAATGAGCAGTTCTTC
CSARMPGLGTNEQFF
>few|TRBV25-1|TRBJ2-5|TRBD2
TGTGCCAGCAGTTCGGGACTAGCGGGAGGGCCGGAGACCCAGTACTTC
CASSSGLAGGPETQYF